Presented here are 9 T cell receptor beta chains from one specimen sequenced in a study of cytomegalovirus exposure and HLA in healthy donors. The primer mix had 60 Vbeta and 13 Jbeta primers. The protocol was immunoSEQ multiplex PCR, while the TCRdb copy is restricted to in-frame clones and leaves out a portion. The repertoire holds 180,000 or so clones, roughly 75% seen once, with under 2% in the top ten. The sequencing input was PBMCs. The receptors stem from a woman younger than 45 in good health and CMV-seronegative.

This sequence joins TRBV29-1 and TRBJ1-4; TRBD1 matches 10 bases. This CDR3 contains 16 residues. From germline, CDR1 is SQVTM and CDR2 ANQGSEA. The V and J ends lost 4 bases and 7 bases, in that order; junction bases with no gene match: 12. Here the CDR3 reads CSVVQSPGQGGEKLFF. The CDR3 DNA sequence: TGCAGCGTTGTTCAATCCCCCGGACAGGGGGGTGAAAAACTGTTTTTT.

The genes are TRBV5-6 and TRBJ2-7, with a weak D call TRBD1 (5 bases). Trimming left V 2 bases short and J 2 bases short, with 11 bases between. Germline CDR1 SGHDT, CDR2 YYEEEE. The CDR3 totals 14 residues. The CDR3 nucleotides are TGTGCCAGCAGCTTAAGTCCCAGGGCCTACGAGCAGTACTTC. Amino acid sequence: CASSLSPRAYEQYF.

V is TRBV4-2 and J is TRBJ1-4; 9 nucleotides line up with TRBD1. The germline V gene encodes CDR1 LGHNA and CDR2 YNFKEQ. This CDR3 region has 16 residues. With V trimmed by 6 bases and J by 6 bases, 11 bases remained unmatched. The CDR3 here is CASSEGPRTGDEKLFF. As DNA, the CDR3 is TGTGCCAGCAGTGAAGGCCCCCGGACAGGGGATGAAAAACTGTTTTTT.

This sequence joins TRBV10-3 and TRBJ1-1, with 7 bases identical to TRBD1. Trimming at V came to 2 bases and at J to 5 bases, leaving 11 bases not matched to a gene. The CDR3 totals 16 residues. Germline V lookup: CDR1 ENHRY, CDR2 SYGVKD. The CDR3 DNA is TGTGCCATCAGTGAGGCAACCCAGGGGGATTCTACTGAAGCTTTCTTT. Translation: CAISEATQGDSTEAFF.

V and J are TRBV10-1 and TRBJ2-3; 8 nucleotides match TRBD1. With 6 bases clipped from V and 3 bases from J, the junction kept 2 bases outside the gene matches. Germline values: CDR1 WNHNN, CDR2 SYGVQD (reference sequence). The length of the CDR3 is 13 residues. The CDR3 reads CASRDRVTDTQYF. The CDR3 region has the DNA TGCGCCAGCAGGGACAGGGTGACAGATACGCAGTATTTT.

The gene calls are TRBV7-9 and TRBJ1-1, with 12 bases identical to TRBD1. In germline, CDR1 is SEHNR, CDR2 FQNEAQ (reference sequence). The length of the CDR3 is 17 residues. Losses at the gene ends were 5 bases for V and 3 bases for J; bases not matched to a gene: 10. CDR3 in amino acids: CASSGTRDRGRDTEAFF. The CDR3 nucleotides are TGTGCCAGCAGCGGCACCCGGGACAGGGGGCGGGACACTGAAGCTTTCTTT.

The chain has TRBV11-2 and TRBJ2-7; possible D gene TRBD2, 8 bases. With 5 bases removed from V and 4 bases from J, the gap between germline ends came to 18 bases. The CDR3 totals 15 residues. The germline V gene has CDR1 SGHAT and CDR2 FQNNGV. CDR3 sequence reads: CASSPPGGGFYEQYF. The CDR3, as DNA: TGTGCCAGCAGCCCCCCGGGAGGGGGCTTTTACGAGCAGTACTTC.

The chain couples TRBV4-3 to TRBJ1-5; 7 nucleotides align to TRBD1. The V and J ends lost 1 base and 6 bases, in that order; junction bases with no gene match: 6. The CDR3 is 15 amino acids. Per the germline V gene, CDR1 is LGHNA and CDR2 is YSLEER. This CDR3 is CASSQVSGGTQPQHF. The CDR3 coding sequence is TGCGCCAGCAGCCAAGTTTCAGGGGGGACTCAGCCCCAGCATTTT.

The CDR3 DNA reads TGTGCCAGTGGGACTAGCGGGGGGTCTGTGTCCTACAATGAGCAGTTCTTC. Translation: CASGTSGGSVSYNEQFF. J is TRBJ2-1 and V is TRBV27; 15 nucleotides agree with TRBD2. The CDR3 consists of 17 residues. The J segment lost 1 base and the V segment lost 9 bases, leaving 7 bases of the junction unmatched. From germline, CDR1 is MNHEY and CDR2 SMNVEV (reference sequence).